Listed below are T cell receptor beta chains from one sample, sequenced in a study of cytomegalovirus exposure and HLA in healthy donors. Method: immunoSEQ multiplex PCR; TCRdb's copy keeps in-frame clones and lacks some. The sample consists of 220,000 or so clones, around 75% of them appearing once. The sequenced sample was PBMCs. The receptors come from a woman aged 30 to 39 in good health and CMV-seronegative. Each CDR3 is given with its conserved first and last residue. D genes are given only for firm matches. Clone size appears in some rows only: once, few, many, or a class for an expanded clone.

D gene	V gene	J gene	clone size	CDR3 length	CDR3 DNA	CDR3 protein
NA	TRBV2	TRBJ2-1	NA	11	TGTGCCAGCAGTATAGGGGATGAGCAGTTCTTC	CASSIGDEQFF
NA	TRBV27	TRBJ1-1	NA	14	TGTGCCAGCAGTCCCCGGGAGCGGGGCACTGAAGCTTTCTTT	CASSPRERGTEAFF
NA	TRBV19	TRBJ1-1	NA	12	TGTGCCAGTAGTAGCAGGGTCTCTGAAGCTTTCTTT	CASSSRVSEAFF
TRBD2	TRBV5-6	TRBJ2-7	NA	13	TGTGCCAGCAGCTTGGGACGGGGGGACGAGCAGTACTTC	CASSLGRGDEQYF
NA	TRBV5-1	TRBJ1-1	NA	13	TGCGCCAGCAGCAAGGACATGAACACTGAAGCTTTCTTT	CASSKDMNTEAFF
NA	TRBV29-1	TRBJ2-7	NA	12	TGCAGCGGCAAATGGGGCCCCTACGAGCAGTACTTC	CSGKWGPYEQYF
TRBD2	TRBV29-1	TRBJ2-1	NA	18	TGCAGCGTTGAAGATCTCCGGCCCTTAGCGGGAGCCTACAATGAGCAGTTCTTC	CSVEDLRPLAGAYNEQFF
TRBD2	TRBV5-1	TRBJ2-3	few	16	TGCGCCAGCAGCTCTCTAGCGGCCCTTAGCACAGATACGCAGTATTTT	CASSSLAALSTDTQYF
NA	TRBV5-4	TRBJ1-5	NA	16	TGTGCCAGCAGCCCCACACGACCAGCGGCGGATCAGCCCCAGCATTTT	CASSPTRPAADQPQHF
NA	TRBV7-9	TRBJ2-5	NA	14	TGTGCCAGCAGCTTTCGCGGGGATGGGGGGACCCAGTACTTC	CASSFRGDGGTQYF
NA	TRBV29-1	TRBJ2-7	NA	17	TGCAGCGTTGAGGGACCTGGGAGGGGGGGCGTCCATTACGAGCAGTACTTC	CSVEGPGRGGVHYEQYF
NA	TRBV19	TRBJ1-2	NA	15	TGTGCCAGTAGTCATCGGACACTCGCTAACTATGGCTACACCTTC	CASSHRTLANYGYTF
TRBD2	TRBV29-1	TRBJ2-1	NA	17	TGCAGCGTTGCCCCCCCCGGACTAGCGGGGTGGGGCAATGAGCAGTTCTTC	CSVAPPGLAGWGNEQFF
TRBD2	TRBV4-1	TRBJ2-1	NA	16	TGCGCCAGCAGCCAAGTATCCCCAGCGGGAGTAAATGAGCAGTTCTTC	CASSQVSPAGVNEQFF
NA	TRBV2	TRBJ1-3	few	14	TGTGCCAGCAGTCTTAATCTCTCTGGAAACACCATATATTTT	CASSLNLSGNTIYF
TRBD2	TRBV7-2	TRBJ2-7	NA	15	TGTGCCAGCAGCAACGGTGCTAGCGGGGGCTACGAGCAGTACTTC	CASSNGASGGYEQYF
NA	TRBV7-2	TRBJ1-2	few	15	TGTGCCAGCAGCTTAGCCGGGGGTGGGGGCTATGGCTACACCTTC	CASSLAGGGGYGYTF
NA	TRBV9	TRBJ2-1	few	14	TGTGCCAGCAGCCCAGAGCAGGGTTTGAGTGAGCAGTTCTTC	CASSPEQGLSEQFF
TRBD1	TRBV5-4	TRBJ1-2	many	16	TGTGCCAGCAGCTTGCGGAGCACAGGGGGCTCGTTTCGCTACACCTTC	CASSLRSTGGSFRYTF
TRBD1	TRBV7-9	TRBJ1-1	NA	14	TGTGCCAGCAGCTTAGAGACAGGGATCAATGAAGCTTTCTTT	CASSLETGINEAFF
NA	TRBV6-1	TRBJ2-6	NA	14	TGTGCCAGCAGTCCCCTCTCTGGGGCCAACGTCCTGACTTTC	CASSPLSGANVLTF
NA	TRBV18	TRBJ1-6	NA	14	TGTGCCAGCTCATTGGACAGCAGTAATTCACCCCTCCACTTT	CASSLDSSNSPLHF
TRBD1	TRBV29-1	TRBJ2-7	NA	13	TGCAGCGTAGGACAGGGTGATGCGTACGAGCAGTACTTC	CSVGQGDAYEQYF
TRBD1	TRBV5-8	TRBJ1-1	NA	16	TGTGCCGGCAGCTCGGGGACAGGGGGCATGAACACTGAAGCTTTCTTT	CAGSSGTGGMNTEAFF
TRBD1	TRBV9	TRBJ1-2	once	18	TGTGCCAGCAGCACGGGGACAGGTTTAGGACAAACTAACTATGGCTACACCTTC	CASSTGTGLGQTNYGYTF
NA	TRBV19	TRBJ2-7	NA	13	TGTGCCAGTAGTACCGATAGCTCCTACGAGCAGTACTTC	CASSTDSSYEQYF
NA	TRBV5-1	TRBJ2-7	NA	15	TGCGCCAGCAGCTACGACTTACAGGGTCCCTACGAGCAGTACTTC	CASSYDLQGPYEQYF
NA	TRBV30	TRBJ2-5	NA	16	TGTGCCTGGAGTGCATACCTCGGACTCGCGGAAAAGACCCAGTACTTC	CAWSAYLGLAEKTQYF
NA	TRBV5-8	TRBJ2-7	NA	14	TGTGCCAGCAGCTTCAGCGGCCCTACCTACGAGCAGTACTTC	CASSFSGPTYEQYF
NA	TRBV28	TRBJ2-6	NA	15	TGTGCCAGCAGTTTGGGGGGCTCTGGGGCCAACGTCCTGACTTTC	CASSLGGSGANVLTF